This passage covers 12 T cell receptor beta chains from one sample sequenced in a study of blood T cell repertoires in COVID-19. Profiled with immunoSEQ multiplex PCR; TCRdb holds only in-frame clones, not every one. The repertoire holds 65,000 to 75,000 clones, with around 80% as singletons. Sequencing was performed on peripheral blood. Receptors originate from a man aged 80 or over with acute or convalescent COVID-19.

The DNA of the CDR3 is TGTGCCAGCAGCTTAGCGAGGAATGAGCAGTTCTTC. It encodes CASSLARNEQFF. The V gene is TRBV7-2, the J gene TRBJ2-1; no reliable D call. This CDR3 is built from 12 residues. From germline, CDR1 is SGHTA and CDR2 FQGNSA. Trimming pared 0 bases from V and 7 bases from J, leaving 4 bases between.

The chain is built from TRBV7-9 and TRBJ2-1; TRBD1 aligns across 8 bases. CDR3 length: 13 amino acids. After removal of 5 bases from V and 5 bases from J, the junction contained 2 bases not matched to a gene. Germline CDR1 reads SEHNR; CDR2 reads FQNEAQ (reference sequence). As DNA, the CDR3 is TGTGCCAGCAGCCAGGACAGGGACAATGAGCAGTTCTTC. It codes for CASSQDRDNEQFF.

The V and J genes are TRBV28 and TRBJ2-3, with 12 positions matching TRBD2. Germline lookup yields CDR1 MDHEN and CDR2 SYDVKM. The junction had 13 bases not matched to a gene; V was cut back by 2 bases and J by 7 bases. CDR3 length equals 18 residues. DNA for the CDR3: TGTGCCAGCAGTTTAGAGCTAGCGGGAGGGACCAGATTGAATACGCAGTATTTT. Residues: CASSLELAGGTRLNTQYF. Complete variable domain (other parts from reference TRBV28 and TRBJ2-3): DVKVTQSSRYLVKRTGEKVFLECVQDMDHENMFWYRQDPGLGLRLIYFSYDVKMKEKGDIPEGYSVSREKKERFSLILESASTNQTSMYLCASSLELAGGTRLNTQYFGPGTRLTVL.

This clone was seen once. The V and J genes are TRBV9 and TRBJ1-3; tentative D call: TRBD1 (5 bases). This CDR3 spans 15 amino acids. V gave up 0 bases and J gave up 4 bases, with 11 bases separating them. The germline V gene has CDR1 SGDLS and CDR2 YYNGEE. For the CDR3, the DNA is TGTGCCAGCAGCGTAGTAGCAGGGAAGGGAAACACCATATATTTT. It is translated as CASSVVAGKGNTIYF. The full variable domain, completed using reference TRBV9 and TRBJ1-3, is DSGVTQTPKHLITATGQRVTLRCSPRSGDLSVYWYQQSLDQGLQFLIQYYNGEERAKGNILERFSAQQFPDLHSELNLSSLELGDSALYFCASSVVAGKGNTIYFGEGSWLTVV.

This clone was recorded a few times. This chain joins TRBV5-4 and TRBJ1-5; 9 bases line up with TRBD1. Losses at the gene ends were 4 bases for V and 3 bases for J; bases not matched to a gene: 2. Germline CDR1 is SGHNT and CDR2 is YYREEE (reference sequence). The CDR3 contains 14 residues. The CDR3: CASSRQGDNQPQHF. In DNA, the CDR3 is TGTGCCAGCAGCCGACAGGGGGACAATCAGCCCCAGCATTTT.

This sequence joins TRBV7-9 and TRBJ2-3; 7 bases line up with TRBD1. This CDR3 is built from 15 residues. Germline V gene sequence: CDR1 SEHNR, CDR2 FQNEAQ (reference sequence). The trim removed 3 bases at V and 2 bases at J, leaving 5 bases unmatched. CDR3 DNA sequence: TGTGCCAGCAGCTTCACAGGGGTTAACACAGATACGCAGTATTTT. It specifies CASSFTGVNTDTQYF.

The V gene is TRBV5-1, the J gene TRBJ1-1; TRBD1 matches 11 bases. The germline CDR1 and CDR2 sequences are SGHRS and YFSETQ. This CDR3 spans 14 amino acids. Unmatched junction bases numbered 1, after V lost 3 bases and J lost 3 bases. CDR3 amino acids: CASSWDRGDTEAFF. CDR3 sequence (DNA): TGCGCCAGCAGCTGGGACAGGGGGGACACTGAAGCTTTCTTT.

J is TRBJ1-2 and V is TRBV30; D might be TRBD1 (6 bases). The germline CDR1 and CDR2 sequences are GTSNPN and SVGIG (reference sequence). V lost 2 bases to trimming and J lost 4 bases, with 14 bases between them. The CDR3 runs to 14 residues. CDR3 in amino acids: CAWSTGLDSYGYTF. The CDR3, as DNA: TGTGCCTGGAGTACAGGGTTAGATAGCTATGGCTACACCTTC.

The V call is TRBV27, the J call TRBJ2-7; 8 bases are a match to TRBD2. The CDR3 totals 14 residues. Germline V gene lookup returns CDR1 MNHEY and CDR2 SMNVEV (reference sequence). With V trimmed by 3 bases and J by 6 bases, 7 bases remained unmatched. In nucleotides, the CDR3 is TGTGCCAGCAGTTTCGGCGGGGGGTTGCGCGAGCAGTACTTC. Translated: CASSFGGGLREQYF.

V is TRBV19 and J is TRBJ2-7; 14 positions agree with TRBD2. CDR3 length: 15 amino acids. CDR1 LNHDA and CDR2 SQIVND come from the germline V gene (reference sequence). V was clipped by 4 bases and J by 2 bases; unmatched bases: 1. This CDR3 reads CASSRLAGGPYEQYF. The CDR3 DNA sequence: TGTGCCAGTAGTAGACTAGCGGGAGGGCCCTACGAGCAGTACTTC.

The genes are TRBV18 and TRBJ2-1, with TRBD2 matching 10 bases. CDR1 KGHSH and CDR2 LQKENI come from the germline V gene. The CDR3 covers 14 residues. The V segment lost 5 bases and the J segment 6 bases; nucleotides outside the gene matches: 4. CDR3 sequence: CASSTTSGSNEQFF. The CDR3 DNA follows: TGTGCCAGCTCAACGACTAGCGGGTCCAATGAGCAGTTCTTC.

V and J are TRBV5-4 and TRBJ1-1, with D unresolved. Trimming removed 3 bases from V and 1 base from J, with 7 bases in between. Germline CDR1 reads SGHNT; CDR2 reads YYREEE (reference sequence). CDR3 size: 13 residues. CDR3 nucleotides: TGTGCCAGCAGCTCGGTAGAGAACACTGAAGCTTTCTTT. Protein product: CASSSVENTEAFF. Variable domain in full (rest from reference TRBV5-4 and TRBJ1-1): ETGVTQSPTHLIKTRGQQVTLRCSSQSGHNTVSWYQQALGQGPQFIFQYYREEENGRGNFPPRFSGLQFPNYSSELNVNALELDDSALYLCASSSVENTEAFFGQGTRLTVV.